One and the same sample provided the 21 T cell receptor beta chains below, sequenced in a study of post-analysis software for immune sequencing data. Antigen specificity for these receptors is unknown. Study-level points and caveats: TRBV5-6, TRBV5-1 and TRBV20-1 were among four or five TRBV segments more frequent in patients than controls.

Each TCR beta cDNA library carried unique molecular identifiers. TCRdb re-called the PCR reads through MiXCR, storing one row per CDR3 protein. The table records hundreds of thousands of distinct CDR3 sequences, 44% of them present only once. Sequences were obtained from blood. Receptors were obtained from a girl between 10 and 17 years old with multiple sclerosis.

In its sample, this clonotype was seen many times. The chain is built from TRBV20-1 and TRBJ2-7; 7 bases are shared with TRBD2. Germline V gene sequence: CDR1 DFQATT, CDR2 SNEGSKA (reference sequence). The J segment lost 5 bases and the V segment lost 5 bases, leaving 15 bases of the junction unmatched. The CDR3 length is 15 residues. The CDR3 spells CSAQDVAGLPDEQYF. CDR3 in DNA: TGCAGTGCTCAGGACGTAGCGGGCCTACCCGACGAGCAGTACTTC.

The J gene is TRBJ2-7, the V gene TRBV4-1; tentatively, D is TRBD2 (5 bases). The CDR3 spans 15 residues. In germline, CDR1 is MGHRA, CDR2 YSYEKL. Trimming took off 1 base at V and 3 bases at J, with 13 bases between the two ends. The CDR3 sequence: CASSQVGLAGYEQYF. CDR3 coding DNA: TGCGCCAGCAGCCAAGTTGGGCTAGCCGGCTACGAGCAGTACTTC.

To note about this clonotype: The junction departs from the called germline gene at one end, perhaps through a read error. This chain joins TRBV20-1 and TRBJ1-5; perhaps TRBD1 as D (6 bases). The CDR3 spans 13 residues. Germline values: CDR1 DFQATT, CDR2 SNEGSKA (reference sequence). The CDR3: CSARRQDNQPRHF. The DNA of the CDR3 is TGCAGTGCTAGACGACAGGACAATCAGCCCCGGCATTTT.

J is TRBJ2-1 and V is TRBV20-1; the match to TRBD1 covers 8 bases. The junction had 1 base not matched to a gene; V was cut back by 2 bases and J by 1 base. The CDR3 consists of 14 residues. Germline V lookup: CDR1 DFQATT, CDR2 SNEGSKA (reference sequence). This CDR3 reads CSARNRGSYNEQFF. CDR3 in DNA: TGCAGTGCTAGAAACAGGGGGTCCTACAATGAGCAGTTCTTC.

The chain couples TRBV5-1 to TRBJ2-5; TRBD2 is a possible D gene (5 bases). The germline V gene encodes CDR1 SGHRS and CDR2 YFSETQ. This CDR3 contains 14 residues. Deletions cut 0 bases from V and 4 bases from J, with 10 bases between. CDR3 loop: CASSLGESGETQYF. CDR3 sequence (DNA): TGCGCCAGCAGCTTGGGGGAGTCGGGAGAGACCCAGTACTTC.

This chain connects TRBV24-1 to TRBJ2-2, with 9 bases lining up with TRBD1. CDR3 length: 15 residues. Losses at the gene ends were 5 bases for V and 7 bases for J; bases not matched to a gene: 7. Germline CDR1 KGHDR, CDR2 SFDVKD. The CDR3 nucleotides read TGTGCCACCAGTGCGGGGACAGGGAGAGGCGGGGAGCTGTTTTTT. Amino acid sequence: CATSAGTGRGGELFF.

The rearrangement links TRBV10-3 to TRBJ2-1; the D gene could be TRBD1 or TRBD2 (5 bases each). Trimming removed 0 bases at V and 9 bases at J, with 12 bases between. Germline V gives CDR1 ENHRY, CDR2 SYGVKD. The CDR3 has 14 amino acids. CDR3 DNA sequence: TGTGCCATCAGTGAGTCCCCCTTGAGGGGTGAGCAGTTCTTC. It specifies CAISESPLRGEQFF.

This clonotype was picked up a small number of times. The chain is built from TRBV27 and TRBJ1-5; TRBD1 matches at 10 bases. This CDR3 region has 16 residues. Germline assignment: CDR1 MNHEY and CDR2 SMNVEV (reference sequence). V dropped 5 bases and J dropped 2; count of bases not matched to a gene: 6. The CDR3 loop reads CASSLTGGVRNQPQHF. CDR3 nucleotides: TGTGCCAGCAGTCTGACAGGGGGCGTGCGCAATCAGCCCCAGCATTTT.

The chain joins TRBV11-3 to TRBJ1-2; D call uncertain. V lost 5 bases and J 0 bases, leaving 16 bases between the germline ends. Germline CDR1 is SGHNT and CDR2 is YENEEA. The length of the CDR3 is 16 residues. Here the CDR3 DNA reads TGTGCCAGCAGCCTAGGGCGGAACCTAGCTAACTATGGCTACACCTTC. Protein sequence: CASSLGRNLANYGYTF.

The V and J genes are TRBV20-1 and TRBJ1-2; 7 positions match TRBD1. After removal of 5 bases from V and 6 bases from J, the junction contained 3 bases not matched to a gene. Germline V lookup: CDR1 DFQATT, CDR2 SNEGSKA (reference sequence). The CDR3 contains 11 residues. CDR3 in amino acids: CSARQGDGYTF. The CDR3 bases are TGCAGTGCTCGCCAGGGGGATGGCTACACCTTC.

The V gene is TRBV6-5, the J gene TRBJ2-3; D not certain. CDR1 is MNHEY, CDR2 SVGAGI, per germline. The CDR3 has 14 residues. Trimming removed 0 bases from V and 2 bases from J, with 6 bases in between. CDR3 sequence reads: CASSYSWDTDTQYF. CDR3 DNA: TGTGCCAGCAGTTACTCGTGGGACACAGATACGCAGTATTTT.

V and J are TRBV29-1 and TRBJ2-5; D is tentatively TRBD1 or TRBD2 (5 bases each). V was clipped by 1 base and J by 11 bases, with 11 bases between them. The CDR3 is 11 amino acids. Germline V gene lookup returns CDR1 SQVTM and CDR2 ANQGSEA. The CDR3 nucleotides read TGCAGCGTTGAAGGGATGGGGGAGCAGTACTTC. Protein product: CSVEGMGEQYF.

The chain has TRBV5-1 and TRBJ2-3, with D possibly being TRBD1 or TRBD2 (5 bases each). The CDR3 is made up of 16 amino acids. V was trimmed by 0 bases and J by 0 bases, leaving 11 bases between them. The germline V gene encodes CDR1 SGHRS and CDR2 YFSETQ. The chain's CDR3 is CASSLAQWGSTDTQYF. The CDR3 DNA is TGCGCCAGCAGCTTGGCCCAGTGGGGGAGCACAGATACGCAGTATTTT.

This clonotype was observed a few times. The rearrangement links TRBV12-3 or TRBV12-4 to TRBJ2-1, with 10 bases matching TRBD2. The CDR3 runs to 14 residues. The ends lost 1 base at V and 8 bases at J; junction bases unmatched: 2. The CDR3 region is CASSLGAGGDEQFF. CDR3 in DNA: TGTGCCAGCAGTTTAGGAGCGGGAGGGGATGAGCAGTTCTTC.

This sequence joins TRBV5-1 and TRBJ1-2; no clear D gene. V dropped 4 bases and J dropped 1 base, with 8 bases sitting between them. Germline V gene data show CDR1 as SGHRS and CDR2 as YFSETQ. The CDR3 loop spans 13 amino acids. CDR3 residues: CASSATDNYGYTF. The CDR3 nucleotides read TGCGCCAGCAGCGCGACTGATAACTATGGCTACACCTTC.

V usage is TRBV6-5 and J usage is TRBJ1-5, with 7 positions matching TRBD1. The CDR3 sequence is 17 residues long. Germline CDR1 and CDR2: MNHEY and SVGAGI. With V trimmed by 2 bases and J by 2 bases, 9 bases remained unmatched. The DNA of the CDR3 is TGTGCCAGCAGTTACGCCCGGACAGGACATGGCAATCAGCCCCAGCATTTT. As protein: CASSYARTGHGNQPQHF.

This clonotype was seen a handful of times. The chain is built from TRBV12-3 or TRBV12-4 and TRBJ1-2; 8 bases fit TRBD1. CDR3 size: 15 residues. The V and J ends lost 6 bases and 4 bases, in that order; junction bases with no gene match: 10. This CDR3 is CASRYRSGGAYGYTF. The CDR3 DNA follows: TGTGCCAGCAGATACCGATCAGGGGGCGCCTATGGCTACACCTTC.

The DNA for the CDR3 is TGTGCCAGCAGCTCCGTGGGGGGACCGATTTACGAGCAGTTCTTC. Translation gives CASSSVGGPIYEQFF. The rearrangement uses TRBV7-2 and TRBJ2-1, with a tentative D call TRBD2 (6 bases). The V gene lost 4 bases and the J gene lost 10 bases, with 20 bases spanning the gap. CDR1 is SGHTA, CDR2 FQGNSA, per germline. The CDR3 runs to 15 residues. Full variable domain (missing parts from reference TRBV7-2 and TRBJ2-1): GAGVSQSPSNKVTEKGKDVELRCDPISGHTALYWYRQSLGQGLEFLIYFQGNSAPDKSGLPSDRFSAERTGGSVSTLTIQRTQQEDSAVYLCASSSVGGPIYEQFFGPGTRLTVL.

The chain uses TRBV11-2 and TRBJ2-7; 8 positions match TRBD1. Unmatched junction bases numbered 10, after V lost 4 bases and J lost 2 bases. This CDR3 comprises 16 residues. Germline-derived CDR1 and CDR2 are SGHAT and FQNNGV. Written as DNA, the CDR3 is TGTGCCAGCAGCTCCCAGGGGGCTAGATCTGCCTACGAGCAGTACTTC. Translation gives CASSSQGARSAYEQYF. Variable domain in full (rest from reference TRBV11-2 and TRBJ2-7): EAGVAQSPRYKIIEKRQSVAFWCNPISGHATLYWYQQILGQGPKLLIQFQNNGVVDDSQLPKDRFSAERLKGVDSTLKIQPAKLEDSAVYLCASSSQGARSAYEQYFGPGTRLTVT.

This chain joins TRBV7-9 and TRBJ1-5; D gene uncertain. Deletions cut 0 bases from V and 3 bases from J, with 15 bases between. The CDR3 length is 17 residues. Per germline, CDR1 SEHNR and CDR2 FQNEAQ (reference sequence). The CDR3 is CASSLAPVGSLNQPQHF. In DNA, the CDR3 is TGTGCCAGCAGCTTAGCGCCGGTGGGGAGCCTCAATCAGCCCCAGCATTTT. The whole variable domain, filled in from reference TRBV7-9 and TRBJ1-5, reads DTGVSQNPRHKITKRGQNVTFRCDPISEHNRLYWYRQTLGQGPEFLTYFQNEAQLEKSRLLSDRFSAERPKGSFSTLEIQRTEQGDSAMYLCASSLAPVGSLNQPQHFGDGTRLSIL.

This clonotype was recorded a few times. The chain has TRBV29-1 and TRBJ2-5, with unresolved D. Germline loops: CDR1 SQVTM, CDR2 ANQGSEA. The CDR3 is 14 residues long. The V and J ends lost 2 bases and 3 bases respectively, with 13 bases between them. CDR3: CSVELATVEETQYF. In DNA form, the CDR3 reads TGCAGCGTTGAATTGGCGACGGTCGAAGAGACCCAGTACTTC. Together with reference TRBV29-1 and TRBJ2-5, the CDR3 gives the full variable domain: SAVISQKPSRDICQRGTSLTIQCQVDSQVTMMFWYRQQPGQSLTLIATANQGSEATYESGFVIDKFPISRPNLTFSTLTVSNMSPEDSSIYLCSVELATVEETQYFGPGTRLLVL.